This TCR beta chain originates from a study of T-cell reconstitution after alpha-beta-depleted transplantation in children. CDR3 length equals 15 residues. V shed 2 bases, J shed 5 bases, and the junction held 10 bases outside the gene matches. The germline gives CDR1 SGHRS, CDR2 YFSETQ. The TCRbeta library was prepared with unique molecular identifiers. TCRdb independently ran MiXCR on the PCR reads; one entry per CDR3 protein. Of some 390,000 distinct CDR3 sequences listed, over 20% are singletons. This specimen consisted of PBMCs from the stem cell graft donor, obtained from the stem cell graft. This sequence originates from a human donor who donated a stem cell graft to a child with acute myeloid leukemia. This chain uses TRBV5-1 with TRBJ2-7; 7 bases align to TRBD2. CDR3: CASSLRGSESDEQYF. For the CDR3, the DNA is TGCGCCAGCAGCTTACGCGGGAGTGAATCCGACGAGCAGTACTTC.